This note documents a single T cell receptor (beta chain) sequence. Its specific antigen is unknown. No base-level quality is on record; no much larger clone is a single base apart. The data were obtained in a study of CD8 T cells in Susac syndrome (dated by TCRdb to between 2018 and 2021). Notes on the research overall: Whether CD8+ T cell activation and differentiation in Susac syndrome was antigen driven was tested using repertoire sequencing. Clonality of the CD8+ T cell repertoire was compared between eleven to twelve healthy donors, roughly 14 Susac syndrome patients and some 15 multiple sclerosis patients. The paper as a whole reports these results and caveats: The number of individuals in the TCR sequencing and HLA analysis was acknowledged as relatively small.

Peripheral blood CD8+ and CD4+ T cells from healthy donors, Susac syndrome patients and multiple sclerosis patients were profiled using high-throughput TCR beta sequencing. Multiple sclerosis controls were treatment-naive patients with stable or active relapsing-remitting disease fulfilling revised McDonald criteria. Bulk CD8+ and CD4+ T cells were purified by magnetic negative isolation, whereas CD8+ TEMRA cells were enriched by FACS. Blood was collected in EDTA tubes and processed within 24 hours, with PBMCs isolated through density gradient centrifugation. PBMCs intended for TCR sequencing were frozen in liquid nitrogen and were later thawed in a 37 degrees C water bath. Purity of sorted or isolated CD4+, CD8+ and CD8+ TEMRA cells was at least 90%. RNA was extracted with the RNeasy kit and roughly 0.5 to 1 ug was reverse transcribed using random hexamers. TCR beta CDR3 regions were amplified with the immunoSEQ multiplex PCR assay covering 54 Vbeta and 13 Jbeta segments. To correct PCR amplification bias, a synthetic template baseline was used for both primer optimization and computational correction. The study's own analysis went as follows. Only productive sequences were kept, with reads annotated to V, D and J genes according to IMGT and analyzed in immunoSEQ Analyzer. To calculate clonality, Shannon entropy was normalized by log2 of the number of productive unique sequences and then subtracted from one. For each patient and control, public and private clones were evaluated within the 100 most prevalent clones. Clones were defined as Susac-specific if absent from the healthy and MS cohorts, from over a thousand published viral clones and from other ImmuneACCESS disease sequences. TCRdb itself trimmed the public reads at Q25 with fastp, ran MiXCR and retained productive beta chains. All rows with the same CDR3 protein become a single entry with the most common DNA and genes. TCRdb's processing, not the authors' own work, is the source of the V and J calls. The sample includes some 300,000 distinct CDR3 sequences, with 89% observed a single time. Approximately 0.18% of the sample belongs to the ten largest clones.

V is trimmed back by 7 bases and J by 1 base, and the junction contains 4 bases that no gene match accounts for. The germline V gene supplies CDR1 SQVTM and CDR2 ANQGSEA. The CDR3, from cysteine to phenylalanine, totals 13 residues. Kept here is only the CDR3 DNA, which spans 39 bases and is read in frame from base 1. The origin of this receptor is a human donor with multiple sclerosis. The specimen sequenced was CD8+ T cells from PBMCs. This sequence uses TRBV29-1 and TRBJ2-3; 8 central nucleotides agree with TRBD2. The CDR3 corresponds to CSAGAGGTDTQYF. The nucleotide sequence is given as TGCAGCGCAGGAGCGGGAGGCACAGATACGCAGTATTTT.